This entry lists 19 T cell receptor beta chains sequenced from one sample in a study of T cells in Graves' hyperthyroidism and ophthalmopathy. RNA transcripts yielded amplified TCR beta CDR3 regions. With the HTBI primer set, the TCR CDR3 went through a first round of RT-PCR. TCRdb ran MiXCR on the multiplex PCR reads and lists one entry per CDR3 protein. The top ten hold about 7% of the sample, which has around 600,000 distinct CDR3 sequences, approximately 15% seen once. The source material was blood. The receptors shown here come from a young woman with Graves' ophthalmopathy.

This clonotype was observed many times. The chain combines TRBV2 with TRBJ2-7; TRBD2 might be the D (5 bases). This CDR3 is built from 13 residues. Per germline, CDR1 SNHLY and CDR2 FYNNEI. V lost 4 bases and J 3 bases, leaving 10 bases between the germline ends. The CDR3 DNA reads TGTGCCAGCAGTGCGAGGGCCCTCTACGAGCAGTACTTC. It codes for CASSARALYEQYF.

This clonotype was recorded many times. V is TRBV27 and J is TRBJ1-2; possible D gene TRBD1, 5 bases. Germline-derived CDR1 and CDR2 are MNHEY and SMNVEV (reference sequence). V lost 1 base, J lost 6 bases, and 9 bases lay in between. This CDR3 is 13 amino acids long. CDR3 in amino acids: CASSLYSGDGYTF. The CDR3 nucleotides are TGTGCCAGCAGTTTATACTCGGGGGATGGCTACACCTTC.

This clonotype was found a few times. This chain joins TRBV15 and TRBJ1-2; 9 bases agree with TRBD1. The trim removed 1 base at V and 8 bases at J, leaving 14 bases unmatched. The CDR3 is made up of 17 amino acids. The germline gives CDR1 LNHNV, CDR2 YYDKDF (reference sequence). The CDR3 DNA is TGTGCCACCAGCAGAGGGTTCCAGGACAGGGGACTTAGAGGCTACACCTTC. It yields the protein CATSRGFQDRGLRGYTF.

In this sample, this clonotype turned up many times. One end of the junction is discordant with germline, which a read error may explain. This chain uses TRBV7-7 with TRBJ2-1, with 7 bases identical to TRBD2. The length of the CDR3 is 14 residues. Germline V CDR1 and CDR2: SSHAT, FNYEAQ (reference sequence). CDR3 coding DNA: TGTGCTAGCAGCTCCGCGACTAGCAGAAATGAGCAGTTCTTC. This gives the protein CASSSATSRNEQFF.

This clonotype has ten or more counts. The V call is TRBV28, the J call TRBJ1-5, with 8 bases fitting TRBD1. Germline V CDR1 and CDR2: MDHEN, SYDVKM. Trimming at V came to 4 bases and at J to 3 bases, leaving 8 bases not matched to a gene. This CDR3 contains 16 residues. CDR3 DNA sequence: TGTGCCAGCAGTTCGCCGACAGGGGCGTACAATCAGCCCCAGCATTTT. This encodes CASSSPTGAYNQPQHF.

This clonotype was counted many times. The chain carries TRBV20-1 and TRBJ1-6; 8 bases agree with TRBD1. With V trimmed by 5 bases and J by 8 bases, 5 bases remained unmatched. The length of the CDR3 is 13 residues. Germline V CDR1 and CDR2: DFQATT, SNEGSKA (reference sequence). CDR3 loop: CSASTGADSPLHF. The CDR3 bases are TGCAGTGCTTCGACAGGGGCGGATTCACCCCTCCACTTT.

V and J are TRBV4-1 and TRBJ2-2, with TRBD1 identical over 9 bases. CDR1 and CDR2 from the germline V gene are MGHRA and YSYEKL. CDR3 length equals 15 residues. V lost 4 bases, J lost 4 bases, and 4 bases stayed unmatched. The CDR3, as DNA: TGCGCCAGCAGCCCAACAGGGGGCACCACCGGGGAGCTGTTTTTT. Protein product: CASSPTGGTTGELFF.

This clonotype occurred many times. V and J are TRBV12-3 or TRBV12-4 and TRBJ2-5; 7 bases align to TRBD2. V shed 3 bases and J 2 bases; nucleotides not matched to a gene: 3. This CDR3 region has 14 residues. The CDR3, as DNA: TGTGCCAGCAGTTTCCGACTAGCACAAGAGACCCAGTACTTC. Translation: CASSFRLAQETQYF.

This clonotype has ten or more counts. The chain couples TRBV27 to TRBJ1-4; D may be TRBD1 (5 bases). CDR3 length equals 12 residues. Germline loops: CDR1 MNHEY, CDR2 SMNVEV (reference sequence). Trimming pared 4 bases from V and 9 bases from J, leaving 9 bases between. The chain's CDR3 is CASSSGPQKLFF. The CDR3 nucleotides read TGTGCCAGCAGTTCGGGACCCCAAAAACTGTTTTTT.

This clonotype has at least ten counts. The genes are TRBV6-1 and TRBJ2-7, with D unresolved. The germline V gene encodes CDR1 MNHNS and CDR2 SASEGT. The CDR3 runs 14 residues. The germline V and J ends were trimmed by 5 bases and 7 bases, with 18 bases remaining between them. The CDR3 nucleotides are TGTGCCAGCAGTTCCCCCGGCAGATTAAGGGAGCAGTACTTC. Protein product: CASSSPGRLREQYF.

In this sample, this clonotype turned up many times. The chain links TRBV30 to TRBJ2-1; 9 bases line up with TRBD1. The CDR3 runs 16 residues. In germline, CDR1 is GTSNPN, CDR2 SVGIG (reference sequence). V lost 3 bases, J lost 4 bases, and 10 bases stayed unmatched. The CDR3: CAWRQTGTGSYNEQFF. CDR3 bases: TGTGCCTGGAGGCAAACCGGGACAGGGTCGTACAATGAGCAGTTCTTC.

In this sample, this clonotype turned up many times. The rearrangement uses TRBV11-2 and TRBJ2-1, with 7 bases identical to TRBD2. Germline V gene lookup returns CDR1 SGHAT and CDR2 FQNNGV. J was trimmed by 0 bases and V by 3 bases; bases with no gene match: 8. CDR3 length: 17 amino acids. CDR3 nucleotide sequence: TGTGCCAGCAGCTTCGTCCGGGACTATGCCTCCTACAATGAGCAGTTCTTC. Its translation: CASSFVRDYASYNEQFF.

This rearrangement joins TRBV11-2 to TRBJ1-1; TRBD1 agrees at 8 bases. V trimming: 0 bases; J trimming: 3 bases; junction bases outside the gene matches: 3. Looked up from germline, CDR1 is SGHAT and CDR2 is FQNNGV. The CDR3 runs to 15 residues. CDR3 loop: CASSLEQGAYTEAFF. CDR3 coding DNA: TGTGCCAGCAGCTTAGAGCAGGGGGCATACACTGAAGCTTTCTTT. Based on the CDR3 plus reference TRBV11-2 and TRBJ1-1, the full variable domain is EAGVAQSPRYKIIEKRQSVAFWCNPISGHATLYWYQQILGQGPKLLIQFQNNGVVDDSQLPKDRFSAERLKGVDSTLKIQPAKLEDSAVYLCASSLEQGAYTEAFFGQGTRLTVV.

This clonotype has a handful of counts. This sequence joins TRBV7-9 and TRBJ1-4; no reliable D call. Germline V gene data show CDR1 as SEHNR and CDR2 as FQNEAQ (reference sequence). The CDR3 has 15 residues. V lost 4 bases and J 5 bases, leaving 14 bases between the germline ends. The CDR3 loop is CASSSPLTRNEKLFF. The CDR3 DNA reads as TGTGCCAGCAGCTCCCCCCTTACAAGAAATGAAAAACTGTTTTTT. Full variable domain (remainder filled in from reference TRBV7-9 and TRBJ1-4): DTGVSQNPRHKITKRGQNVTFRCDPISEHNRLYWYRQTLGQGPEFLTYFQNEAQLEKSRLLSDRFSAERPKGSFSTLEIQRTEQGDSAMYLCASSSPLTRNEKLFFGSGTQLSVL.

This clonotype was counted ten times or more. The chain combines TRBV12-3 or TRBV12-4 with TRBJ2-1, with 10 bases that match TRBD1. Unmatched junction bases numbered 2, after V lost 3 bases and J lost 6 bases. This CDR3 comprises 14 residues. CDR3 loop: CASSLGTGVNEQFF. CDR3 in DNA: TGTGCCAGCAGTTTGGGGACAGGGGTCAATGAGCAGTTCTTC.

This clonotype was seen at least ten times. The chain is built from TRBV27 and TRBJ2-7, with 9 bases matching TRBD2. CDR3 length: 14 residues. Germline CDR1 and CDR2: MNHEY and SMNVEV (reference sequence). Unmatched junction bases numbered 6, after V lost 3 bases and J lost 6 bases. This CDR3 is CASSFTLAGFEQYF. Written as DNA, the CDR3 is TGTGCCAGCAGTTTCACCCTAGCGGGATTCGAGCAGTACTTC.

This clonotype was counted a few times. This chain connects TRBV19 to TRBJ1-2; the D is unclear. This CDR3 spans 13 amino acids. Trimming shortened V by 6 bases and J by 3 bases, and 11 bases separated the two germline ends. Germline CDR1 LNHDA, CDR2 SQIVND (reference sequence). As DNA, the CDR3 is TGTGCCAGTAGATTGGCCAACTACTATGGCTACACCTTC. Translated: CASRLANYYGYTF. The full variable domain, its missing parts supplied by reference TRBV19 and TRBJ1-2, is DGGITQSPKYLFRKEGQNVTLSCEQNLNHDAMYWYRQDPGQGLRLIYYSQIVNDFQKGDIAEGYSVSREKKESFPLTVTSAQKNPTAFYLCASRLANYYGYTFGSGTRLTVV.

The V gene is TRBV9, the J gene TRBJ1-5; 7 nucleotides match TRBD1. Germline lookup yields CDR1 SGDLS and CDR2 YYNGEE. Trimming cost V 5 bases and J 3 bases; bases outside gene matches: 8. CDR3 length equals 15 residues. As DNA, the CDR3 is TGTGCCAGCAGGGAACCGACAGGGACCAATCAGCCCCAGCATTTT. This translates into CASREPTGTNQPQHF. Full variable domain (rest looked up from reference TRBV9 and TRBJ1-5): DSGVTQTPKHLITATGQRVTLRCSPRSGDLSVYWYQQSLDQGLQFLIQYYNGEERAKGNILERFSAQQFPDLHSELNLSSLELGDSALYFCASREPTGTNQPQHFGDGTRLSIL.

The table lists this clonotype with a few counts. One end of the junction fails to match germline, which may point to a read error. The chain has TRBV7-9 and TRBJ2-1; D is uncertain. CDR3 length: 14 residues. Looked up from germline, CDR1 is SEHNR and CDR2 is FQNEAQ (reference sequence). CDR3 nucleotide sequence: TGTGCCAGCAGCTTAATTGCACCCGACAATGGGCAGTTCTTC. Translation: CASSLIAPDNGQFF.